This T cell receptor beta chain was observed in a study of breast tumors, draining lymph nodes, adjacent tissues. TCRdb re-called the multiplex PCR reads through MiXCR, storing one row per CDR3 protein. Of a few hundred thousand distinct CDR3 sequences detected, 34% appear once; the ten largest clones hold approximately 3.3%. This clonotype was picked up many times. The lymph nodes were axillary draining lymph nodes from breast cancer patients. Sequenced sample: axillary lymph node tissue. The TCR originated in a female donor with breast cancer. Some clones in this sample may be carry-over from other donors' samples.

As DNA, the CDR3 is TGTGCCAGCAGTTACGGACAAGGGCATAGCAATCAGCCCCAGCATTTT. The encoded protein is CASSYGQGHSNQPQHF. The chain carries TRBV6-2 or TRBV6-3 and TRBJ1-5; D possibly corresponds to TRBD1 (5 bases). The CDR3 has 16 residues. The germline CDR1 and CDR2 sequences are MNHEY and SVGEGT. V dropped 2 bases and J dropped 0 bases, with 11 bases sitting between them.